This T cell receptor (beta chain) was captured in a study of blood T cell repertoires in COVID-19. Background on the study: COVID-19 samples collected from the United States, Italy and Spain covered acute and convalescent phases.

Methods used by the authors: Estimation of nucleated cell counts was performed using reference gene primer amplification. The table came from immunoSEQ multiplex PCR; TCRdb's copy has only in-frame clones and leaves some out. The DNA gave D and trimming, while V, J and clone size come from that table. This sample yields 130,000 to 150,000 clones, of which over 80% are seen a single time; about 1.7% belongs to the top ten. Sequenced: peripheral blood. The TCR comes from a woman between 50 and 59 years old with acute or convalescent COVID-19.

Here the CDR3 reads CASSPPRGYGQGSNQPQHF. For the CDR3, the DNA is TGTGCCAGCAGCCCTCCGCGGGGGTATGGACAGGGAAGCAATCAGCCCCAGCATTTT. The chain is built from TRBV7-6 and TRBJ1-5, with 8 bases lining up with TRBD1. Germline-derived CDR1 and CDR2 are SGHVS and FNYEAQ. The CDR3 extends over 19 amino acids. J was trimmed by 1 base and V by 5 bases; bases with no gene match: 16.